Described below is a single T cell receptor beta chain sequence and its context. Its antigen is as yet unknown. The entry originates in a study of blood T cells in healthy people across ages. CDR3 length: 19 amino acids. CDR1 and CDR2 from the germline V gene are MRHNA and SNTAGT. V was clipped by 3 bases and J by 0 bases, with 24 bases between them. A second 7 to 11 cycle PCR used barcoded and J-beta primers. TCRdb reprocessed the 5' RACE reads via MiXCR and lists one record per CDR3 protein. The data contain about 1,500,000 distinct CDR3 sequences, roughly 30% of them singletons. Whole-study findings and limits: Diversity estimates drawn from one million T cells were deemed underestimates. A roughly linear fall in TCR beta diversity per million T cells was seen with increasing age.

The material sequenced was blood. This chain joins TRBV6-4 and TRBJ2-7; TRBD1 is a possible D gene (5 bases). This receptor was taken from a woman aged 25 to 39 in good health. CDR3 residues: CASSERQLVCTPFSYEQYF. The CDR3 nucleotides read TGTGCCAGCAGTGAGCGACAGCTTGTATGTACTCCTTTCTCCTACGAGCAGTACTTC.